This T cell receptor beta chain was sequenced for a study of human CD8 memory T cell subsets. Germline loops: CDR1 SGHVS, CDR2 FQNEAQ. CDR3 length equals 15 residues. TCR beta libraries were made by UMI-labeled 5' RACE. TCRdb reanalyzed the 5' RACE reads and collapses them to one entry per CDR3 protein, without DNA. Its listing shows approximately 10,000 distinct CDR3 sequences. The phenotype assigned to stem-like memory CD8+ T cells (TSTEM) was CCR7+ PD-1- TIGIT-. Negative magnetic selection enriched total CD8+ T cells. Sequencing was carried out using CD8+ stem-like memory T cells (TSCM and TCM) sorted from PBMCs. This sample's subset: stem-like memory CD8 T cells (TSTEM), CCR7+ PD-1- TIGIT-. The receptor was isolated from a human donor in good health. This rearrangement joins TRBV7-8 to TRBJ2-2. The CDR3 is CASSLASTYTGELFF. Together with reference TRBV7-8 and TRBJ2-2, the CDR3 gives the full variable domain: GAGVSQSPRYKVAKRGQDVALRCDPISGHVSLFWYQQALGQGPEFLTYFQNEAQLDKSGLPSDRFFAERPEGSVSTLKIQRTQQEDSAVYLCASSLASTYTGELFFGEGSRLTVL.